A single sample gave rise to the 6 T cell receptor beta chains below, sequenced in a study of T cell responses to AZD1222 COVID-19 vaccine. The assay was immunoSEQ multiplex PCR, and TCRdb's table has in-frame clones only and misses some. Of about 90,000 clones in the sample, 80% to 90% were seen once. Specimen: peripheral blood, collected on day 0 of AZD1222 vaccination. These receptor sequences come from an adult in good health.

In DNA, the CDR3 is TGTGCCAGCAGGTCCGGGACAGGGGGTCTAGAGGAAAAACTGTTTTTT. Translating it yields CASRSGTGGLEEKLFF. The chain has TRBV28 and TRBJ1-4; the match to TRBD1 covers 11 bases. The V gene's germline CDR1 is MDHEN and CDR2 SYDVKM. The ends lost 6 bases at V and 8 bases at J; junction bases unmatched: 11. The CDR3 has 16 amino acids.

This rearrangement joins TRBV3-1 (or the pseudogene TRBV3-2) to TRBJ1-1; TRBD1 aligns across 9 bases. The ends lost 1 base at V and 7 bases at J; junction bases unmatched: 4. Germline V gene lookup returns CDR1 LGHDT and CDR2 YNNKEL (reference sequence). The CDR3 spans 14 residues. The DNA for the CDR3 is TGTGCCAGCAGCCAAGTTTGGGACAGGGATGAAGCTTTCTTT. Protein sequence: CASSQVWDRDEAFF.

The chain has TRBV13 and TRBJ2-7, with TRBD1 matching 7 bases. V shed 5 bases and J 2 bases; nucleotides not matched to a gene: 9. This CDR3 region has 15 residues. Per the germline V gene, CDR1 is PRHDT and CDR2 is FYEKMQ (reference sequence). The CDR3 here is CASSEGALAPYEQYF. DNA of the CDR3: TGTGCCAGCAGCGAGGGGGCGCTCGCCCCCTACGAGCAGTACTTC.

The CDR3 sequence: CASSEGMVGTQYF. The CDR3, as DNA: TGTGCCAGTAGTGAGGGGATGGTGGGGACCCAGTACTTC. The chain links TRBV19 to TRBJ2-5, with D perhaps TRBD1 or TRBD2 (5 bases each). Germline loops: CDR1 LNHDA, CDR2 SQIVND (reference sequence). The CDR3 sequence is 13 residues long. The V and J ends lost 5 bases and 7 bases respectively, with 14 bases between them.

This chain uses TRBV11-2 with TRBJ1-1; possibly TRBD1 for D (6 bases). The CDR3 length is 15 residues. Trimming left V 0 bases short and J 4 bases short, with 12 bases between. The germline V gene encodes CDR1 SGHAT and CDR2 FQNNGV. CDR3 protein: CASSLELYRATEAFF. The CDR3 region has the DNA TGTGCCAGCAGCTTAGAGTTGTACAGGGCCACTGAAGCTTTCTTT. Full variable domain (remainder filled in from reference TRBV11-2 and TRBJ1-1): EAGVAQSPRYKIIEKRQSVAFWCNPISGHATLYWYQQILGQGPKLLIQFQNNGVVDDSQLPKDRFSAERLKGVDSTLKIQPAKLEDSAVYLCASSLELYRATEAFFGQGTRLTVV.

In the case of this clone: At one end the junction does not follow the germline gene, possibly because of a read error. The chain links TRBV19 to TRBJ2-3; 7 bases fit TRBD1. CDR3 length: 14 residues. Germline V gene sequence: CDR1 LNHDA, CDR2 SQIVND (reference sequence). The DNA for the CDR3 is TGTGCCAGTAGGATAGACAGGGGCACAGATACGCAGTATTTT. Its protein is CASRIDRGTDTQYF.